Below, 13 T cell receptor beta chains from the same sample are listed, as sequenced in a study of early T cells in non-severe SARS-CoV-2 infection. One entry per CDR3 protein results from TCRdb running MiXCR on the 5' RACE reads. The sample lists tens of thousands of distinct CDR3 sequences, approximately 10% occurring once. The sequenced material came from whole blood. These receptors were obtained from an adult who was a healthcare worker with PCR-confirmed SARS-CoV-2 infection or an uninfected control (not recorded which).

This clonotype was observed a handful of times. The chain employs TRBV24-1 and TRBJ1-2, with 9 bases identical to TRBD1. With 6 bases clipped from V and 7 bases from J, the junction kept 5 bases outside the gene matches. The CDR3 covers 13 residues. From germline, CDR1 is KGHDR and CDR2 SFDVKD. CDR3 nucleotide sequence: TGTGCCACCAGTAAAGGGACAGGGATTGGCTACACCTTC. It is translated as CATSKGTGIGYTF.

This chain uses TRBV6-2 or TRBV6-3 with TRBJ1-4; no reliable D call. V was trimmed by 0 bases and J by 15 bases, leaving 17 bases between them. Germline CDR1 reads MNHEY; CDR2 reads SVGEGT. This CDR3 comprises 14 residues. CDR3: CASSYSPPGIGLFF. For the CDR3, the DNA is TGTGCCAGCAGTTACTCCCCGCCCGGGATAGGATTGTTTTTT.

This chain uses TRBV7-9 with TRBJ2-6; D is unresolved. Trimming stripped 2 bases from V and 0 bases from J, with 8 bases between. CDR3 length: 16 residues. Germline V gene sequence: CDR1 SEHNR, CDR2 FQNEAQ (reference sequence). The CDR3 loop reads CASSLRTTSGANVLTF. The CDR3 region has the DNA TGTGCCAGCAGCTTACGAACCACCTCTGGGGCCAACGTCCTGACTTTC.

V gene TRBV12-3 or TRBV12-4 combines with J gene TRBJ1-6; D uncertain. The CDR3 contains 12 residues. The V gene lost 5 bases and the J gene lost 5 bases, with 4 bases spanning the gap. DNA for the CDR3: TGTGCCAGCAGTCCAGATAATTCACCCCTCCACTTT. This codes for CASSPDNSPLHF.

This clonotype was counted ten times or more. The chain has TRBV7-2 and TRBJ1-6, with D possibly being TRBD1 (5 bases). Germline V gene data show CDR1 as SGHTA and CDR2 as FQGNSA. Trimming cost V 0 bases and J 0 bases, with 18 bases left between them. The CDR3 covers 20 residues. In nucleotides, the CDR3 is TGTGCCAGCAGCTTAGCGCGATTCCCAGGGAGGAGCTCCTATAATTCACCCCTCCACTTT. Its protein is CASSLARFPGRSSYNSPLHF.

At least ten counts were recorded for this clonotype. The chain has TRBV12-3 or TRBV12-4 and TRBJ1-5; the D is unclear. Trimming shortened V by 6 bases and J by 0 bases, and 6 bases separated the two germline ends. The CDR3 sequence is 13 residues long. This CDR3 is CASSLFSNQPQHF. CDR3 DNA: TGTGCCAGCAGCCTCTTTAGCAATCAGCCCCAGCATTTT.

This clonotype was observed many times. The CDR3: CASSGGEASFTDTQYF. CDR3 DNA: TGTGCCAGCAGTGGGGGGGAGGCTAGCTTCACAGATACGCAGTATTTT. The rearrangement joins TRBV11-2 to TRBJ2-3; 7 nucleotides match TRBD2. This CDR3 is built from 16 residues. Germline CDR1 and CDR2: SGHAT and FQNNGV. Trimming cost V 6 bases and J 2 bases; bases outside gene matches: 11.

This clonotype turned up a few times. The V and J genes are TRBV7-2 and TRBJ2-4; possibly TRBD1 for D (5 bases). The CDR3 runs to 12 residues. V shed 6 bases and J shed 7 bases, with 10 bases lying between them. CDR1 and CDR2 from the germline V gene are SGHTA and FQGNSA. The CDR3 is CASRTTENIQYF. The CDR3 DNA is TGTGCCAGCAGGACGACAGAGAACATTCAGTACTTC.

This clonotype has a handful of counts. The CDR3 bases are TGTGCCAGGAAGGGACAGGGACAGGATGAGCAGTTCTTC. Translating it yields CARKGQGQDEQFF. The chain carries TRBV9 and TRBJ2-1; the match to TRBD1 covers 9 bases. Germline-derived CDR1 and CDR2 are SGDLS and YYNGEE. V dropped 8 bases and J dropped 8; count of bases not matched to a gene: 8. There are 13 residues in the CDR3.

This clonotype was seen a few times. V gene TRBV6-2 or TRBV6-3 combines with J gene TRBJ1-1; no clear D gene. Germline loops: CDR1 MNHEY, CDR2 SVGEGT. V lost 2 bases, J lost 3 bases, and 7 bases lay in between. CDR3 size: 13 residues. CDR3 nucleotides: TGTGCCAGCAGTTACGGGGTGCACACTGAAGCTTTCTTT. This codes for CASSYGVHTEAFF.

This clonotype was seen ten or more times. The rearrangement uses TRBV10-3 and TRBJ2-2; 7 bases are a match to TRBD1. The V and J ends lost 10 bases and 1 base, in that order; junction bases with no gene match: 3. The CDR3 totals 13 residues. CDR1 is ENHRY, CDR2 SYGVKD, per germline. The CDR3: CATGTVNTGELFF. The CDR3 coding sequence is TGTGCCACGGGGACAGTGAACACCGGGGAGCTGTTTTTT.

This clonotype was counted only a few times. V gene TRBV24-1 combines with J gene TRBJ2-1, with no clear D. The V and J ends lost 1 base and 9 bases respectively, with 9 bases between them. Germline CDR1 reads KGHDR; CDR2 reads SFDVKD. The CDR3 has 13 residues. The CDR3 here is CATSDFGVSEQFF. DNA for the CDR3: TGTGCCACCAGTGATTTCGGAGTATCTGAGCAGTTCTTC.

This clonotype was seen more than once but under ten times. The chain links TRBV2 to TRBJ2-7; 9 bases are shared with TRBD1. This CDR3 is 15 amino acids long. With 5 bases clipped from V and 5 bases from J, the junction kept 10 bases outside the gene matches. Germline V gene sequence: CDR1 SNHLY, CDR2 FYNNEI. CDR3 bases: TGTGCCAGCAGTCGGCTACCGGGACAGGGTAACGAGCAGTACTTC. Its protein product is CASSRLPGQGNEQYF.